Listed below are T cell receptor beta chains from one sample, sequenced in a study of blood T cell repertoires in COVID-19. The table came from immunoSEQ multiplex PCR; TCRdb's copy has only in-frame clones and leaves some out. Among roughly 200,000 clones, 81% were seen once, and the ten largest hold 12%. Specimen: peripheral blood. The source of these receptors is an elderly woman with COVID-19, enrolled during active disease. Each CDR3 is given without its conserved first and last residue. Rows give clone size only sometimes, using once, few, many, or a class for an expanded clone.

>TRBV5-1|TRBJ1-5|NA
ASSLSGGDGQPQH
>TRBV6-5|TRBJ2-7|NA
ASKSDRYEQY
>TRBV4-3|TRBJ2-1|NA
ASSQDRAGEQF
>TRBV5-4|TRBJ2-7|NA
ASSQAGGWGEQY
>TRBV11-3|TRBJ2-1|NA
ASRGAGGSSYNEQF
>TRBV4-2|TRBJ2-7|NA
ASSRGTGVYEQY
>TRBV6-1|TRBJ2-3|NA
ASSEVRVVTDTQY
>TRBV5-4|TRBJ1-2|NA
ASSLPGQAEGGYT
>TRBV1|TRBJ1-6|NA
TSSQDGDRVDSPLH
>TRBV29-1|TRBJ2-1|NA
SESGQGTDEQF
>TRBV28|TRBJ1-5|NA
ASNGDMRSNQPQH
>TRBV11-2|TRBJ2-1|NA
ASSLEAGYEQF
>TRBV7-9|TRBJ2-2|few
ASSLGQGNTGELF
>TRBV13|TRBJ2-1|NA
ASRSGRWAYNEQF
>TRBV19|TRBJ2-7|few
ASSTGEQY
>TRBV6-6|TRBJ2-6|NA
ASSTGQSTGANVLT
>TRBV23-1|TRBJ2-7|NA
ARRGTPASYEQY
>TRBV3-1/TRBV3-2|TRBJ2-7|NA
ASSPWATYEQY
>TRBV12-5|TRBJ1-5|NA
ASGKDRGFNQPQH
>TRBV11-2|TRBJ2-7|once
ASSRRTGQVEQY
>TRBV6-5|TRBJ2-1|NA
ASREVLGEQF
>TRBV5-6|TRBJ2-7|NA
ASSLPGAGYEQY
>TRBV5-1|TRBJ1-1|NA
ASRTEAGGEAF
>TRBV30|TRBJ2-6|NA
AWSARVYGANVLT
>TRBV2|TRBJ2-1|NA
ASNKRGGDEQF
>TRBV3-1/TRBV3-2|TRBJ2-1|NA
ASSQLAGASYNEQF
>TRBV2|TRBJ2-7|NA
ASSERGAAYEQY
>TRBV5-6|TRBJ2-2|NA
ASSLAVGVGELF
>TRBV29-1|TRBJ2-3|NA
SVALGQVGDTQY
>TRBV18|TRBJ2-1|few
ASSPGTSGYNEQF
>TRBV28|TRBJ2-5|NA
ASRDRQETQY
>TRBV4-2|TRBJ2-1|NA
ASSPNLAGEYNEQF
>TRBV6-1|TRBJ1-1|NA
ASSRGGGRDPEAF
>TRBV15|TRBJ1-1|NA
ATSRGTGLTEAF
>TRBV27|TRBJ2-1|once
ASSPGYNEQF
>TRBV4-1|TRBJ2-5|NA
ASSQDSSPREETQY
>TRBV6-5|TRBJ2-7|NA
ASGASGVSYEQY
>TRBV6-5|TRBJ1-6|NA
ASTTRQGGSPLH
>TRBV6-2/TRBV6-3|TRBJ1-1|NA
ASSYGGGILNTEAF
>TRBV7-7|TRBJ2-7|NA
ASSLPGQGAREQY
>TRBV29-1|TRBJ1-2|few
SVEDGQGASYGYT
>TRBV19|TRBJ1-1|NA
ASSPRQGGNTEAF
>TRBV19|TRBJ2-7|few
ASSVQGSYEQY
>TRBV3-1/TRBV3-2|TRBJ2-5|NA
ASSLIAGQTQY
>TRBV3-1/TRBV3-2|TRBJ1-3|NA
ASRKEGVNTIY
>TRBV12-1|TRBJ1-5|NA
ASSFGHHQPQH